The 7 T cell receptor beta chains below come from one sample, sequenced in a study of post-analysis software for immune sequencing data. General study points: With TRBV5-6, TRBV5-1 and TRBV20-1 included, about five TRBV segments were more frequent in patients than in controls.

These receptors have no identified antigens. Unique molecular identifiers had been added to the TCR beta cDNA libraries. TCRdb ran MiXCR on the PCR reads and lists one entry per CDR3 protein. The table lists 750,000 to 950,000 distinct CDR3 sequences, 53% of them singletons. Source material: blood. The receptors were sampled from a girl between 10 and 17 years old with multiple sclerosis.

Concerning this clonotype: The junction departs from germline at one end; a sequencing error may be responsible. The chain recombines TRBV20-1 with TRBJ2-6; no clear D gene. CDR1 DFQATT and CDR2 SNEGSKA come from the germline V gene (reference sequence). CDR3 length: 12 residues. The CDR3 here is CSSLTGDNVLTF. The CDR3 DNA reads TGCAGTAGCTTAACTGGGGACAACGTCCTGACTTTC.

This clonotype appeared once. A read error may explain this, as a much larger clone is one base away. This chain connects TRBV29-1 to TRBJ2-6; D is ambiguous. This CDR3 is built from 13 residues. Germline V CDR1 and CDR2: SQVTM, ANQGSEA. The V gene lost 4 bases and the J gene lost 0 bases, with 4 bases spanning the gap. The CDR3: CSVGTSGANVLTF. CDR3 DNA sequence: TGCAGCGTTGGAACCTCTGGGGCCAACGTCCTGACTTTC.

This chain links TRBV5-7 with TRBJ2-7, with 7 bases that match TRBD1. TRBV5-7 carries the ORF label, with uncertain function. With V trimmed by 4 bases and J by 1 base, 8 bases remained unmatched. The CDR3 length is 15 residues. CDR3 region: CASSPDRVRSYEQYF. CDR3 in DNA: TGTGCCAGCAGCCCCGACAGGGTAAGGTCCTACGAGCAGTACTTC.

The J gene is TRBJ1-1, the V gene TRBV5-4, with 8 nucleotides matching TRBD1. Per the germline V gene, CDR1 is SGHNT and CDR2 is YYREEE (reference sequence). Trimming at V came to 4 bases and at J to 1 base, leaving 6 bases not matched to a gene. The CDR3 is 15 amino acids. In DNA, the CDR3 is TGTGCCAGCAGCCGACAAGGGACAGGGAACACTGAAGCTTTCTTT. Translated: CASSRQGTGNTEAFF.

The J gene is TRBJ1-1, the V gene TRBV29-1; tentatively, D is TRBD1 (6 bases). The CDR3 extends over 17 amino acids. V was clipped by 0 bases and J by 2 bases, with 19 bases between them. Germline loops: CDR1 SQVTM, CDR2 ANQGSEA. CDR3 protein: CSVEEKGGARKNTEAFF. The CDR3 DNA follows: TGCAGCGTTGAAGAAAAAGGGGGGGCAAGGAAAAACACTGAAGCTTTCTTT.

CDR3 protein: CASSHLGLAGGPHEQFF. The DNA of the CDR3 is TGTGCCAGCAGCCACCTAGGACTAGCGGGGGGGCCGCATGAGCAGTTCTTC. The chain employs TRBV14 and TRBJ2-1; TRBD2 matches 15 bases. Germline V gene sequence: CDR1 SGHDN, CDR2 FVKESK. V shed 3 bases and J 8 bases; nucleotides not matched to a gene: 8. The CDR3 runs 17 residues.

The chain's CDR3 is CASRDREDQPQHF. Here the CDR3 DNA reads TGCGCCAGCAGGGACAGGGAGGATCAGCCCCAGCATTTT. The V and J genes are TRBV5-1 and TRBJ1-5, with 8 bases that match TRBD1. Germline V CDR1 and CDR2: SGHRS, YFSETQ. With 5 bases clipped from V and 5 bases from J, the junction kept 3 bases outside the gene matches. The CDR3 consists of 13 residues. Variable domain in full (rest from reference TRBV5-1 and TRBJ1-5): KAGVTQTPRYLIKTRGQQVTLSCSPISGHRSVSWYQQTPGQGLQFLFEYFSETQRNKGNFPGRFSGRQFSNSRSEMNVSTLELGDSALYLCASRDREDQPQHFGDGTRLSIL.